The 14 T cell receptor beta chains presented below share a single source sample, sequenced in a study of cytomegalovirus exposure and HLA in healthy donors. Measured with immunoSEQ multiplex PCR; TCRdb has only the in-frame clones, and not every one. The repertoire has 110,000 to 150,000 clones, 89% of them found once; the top ten carry roughly 9.3%. Sample: PBMCs. All receptors derive from a woman aged 18-29 years in good health and CMV-seropositive.

This chain links TRBV15 with TRBJ2-3; 8 bases agree with TRBD2. With V trimmed by 0 bases and J by 2 bases, 4 bases remained unmatched. CDR1 and CDR2 from the germline V gene are LNHNV and YYDKDF (reference sequence). CDR3 length: 16 residues. The CDR3 spells CATSRDGRGATDTQYF. The CDR3 bases are TGTGCCACCAGCAGAGATGGGCGGGGGGCCACAGATACGCAGTATTTT.

The J gene is TRBJ2-5, the V gene TRBV7-3; the match to TRBD2 covers 9 bases. Trimming removed 4 bases from V and 0 bases from J; junction bases left unmatched: 3. Germline CDR1 SGHTA, CDR2 FQGTGA. The CDR3 consists of 15 residues. The CDR3 sequence is CASSYSGSYQETQYF. DNA for the CDR3: TGTGCCAGCAGCTATAGCGGGAGCTACCAAGAGACCCAGTACTTC.

The rearrangement joins TRBV5-6 to TRBJ1-2, with TRBD1 matching over 9 bases. The germline gives CDR1 SGHDT, CDR2 YYEEEE. V dropped 6 bases and J dropped 7; count of bases not matched to a gene: 10. The length of the CDR3 is 14 residues. CDR3: CASNRGTGISGYTF. In DNA, the CDR3 is TGTGCCAGCAACAGAGGGACAGGGATCAGTGGCTACACCTTC.

The chain has TRBV19 and TRBJ1-5; 9 bases map to TRBD1. The ends lost 3 bases at V and 0 bases at J; junction bases unmatched: 9. This CDR3 comprises 18 residues. Germline V gives CDR1 LNHDA, CDR2 SQIVND (reference sequence). CDR3 sequence (DNA): TGTGCCAGTAGTATTTACAGGGGGCTGGTTTATAGCAATCAGCCCCAGCATTTT. Residues: CASSIYRGLVYSNQPQHF.

The chain recombines TRBV10-2 with TRBJ2-7, with D tentatively TRBD1 (5 bases). The germline V and J ends were trimmed by 4 bases and 0 bases, with 10 bases remaining between them. In germline, CDR1 is WSHSY, CDR2 SAAADI. The CDR3 has 14 amino acids. CDR3 sequence (DNA): TGCGCCAGCAGTGGGGGCAGTTACTCCTACGAGCAGTACTTC. It specifies CASSGGSYSYEQYF.

On this clone: Other DNA sequences in the same sample also yield this CDR3. V is TRBV29-1 and J is TRBJ1-3; D gene ambiguous. The CDR3 spans 15 residues. Per germline, CDR1 SQVTM and CDR2 ANQGSEA. V was clipped by 0 bases and J by 0 bases, with 9 bases between them. CDR3 in amino acids: CSVEDLGSSGNTIYF. CDR3 in DNA: TGCAGCGTTGAAGATCTCGGGAGCTCTGGAAACACCATATATTTT.

Remarks on this clone: At one end the junction does not follow the germline gene, possibly because of a read error. V and J are TRBV9 and TRBJ2-2; 7 nucleotides align to TRBD2. Germline V gene data show CDR1 as SGDLS and CDR2 as YYNGEE. CDR3 length: 14 amino acids. The CDR3 coding sequence is TGTGCCGGCAGTCGGGAGGCGAACACCGGGGAGCTGTTTTTT. It yields the protein CAGSREANTGELFF.

V usage is TRBV19 and J usage is TRBJ2-7; unclear D gene. The CDR3 has 15 residues. With 0 bases removed from V and 2 bases from J, the gap between germline ends came to 11 bases. Germline CDR1 LNHDA, CDR2 SQIVND (reference sequence). The CDR3 spells CASSIERGGPYEQYF. CDR3 nucleotides: TGTGCCAGTAGTATAGAACGAGGTGGCCCCTACGAGCAGTACTTC.

V gene TRBV6-1 combines with J gene TRBJ2-3; perhaps TRBD1 as D (7 bases). With 2 bases removed from V and 3 bases from J, the gap between germline ends came to 12 bases. The CDR3 loop spans 15 amino acids. Germline loops: CDR1 MNHNS, CDR2 SASEGT. The CDR3 sequence is CASSERRGRTDTQYF. DNA of the CDR3: TGTGCCAGCAGTGAAAGGAGGGGGCGGACAGATACGCAGTATTTT.

This clone was seen just once. The rearrangement uses TRBV6-5 and TRBJ1-2; 8 bases line up with TRBD1. The trim removed 6 bases at V and 8 bases at J, leaving 11 bases unmatched. Germline CDR1 reads MNHEY; CDR2 reads SVGAGI. This CDR3 has 14 amino acids. In DNA form, the CDR3 reads TGTGCCAGCAGGAGGGACAGGTCCGGGAGAGGCTACACCTTC. It yields the protein CASRRDRSGRGYTF.

This rearrangement joins TRBV21-1 to TRBJ2-2; the table's TRBD1 call for D was not verified on the DNA. TRBV21-1 is a listed pseudogene. This CDR3 has 15 amino acids. The CDR3 DNA follows: TGTGCCAGCAGCACACACAGGAGTAACACCGGGGAGCTGTTTTTT. This codes for CASSTHRSNTGELFF.

The V and J genes are TRBV2 and TRBJ2-7; 9 bases match TRBD1. The CDR3 length is 15 residues. V dropped 8 bases and J dropped 1; count of bases not matched to a gene: 9. The V gene's germline CDR1 is SNHLY and CDR2 FYNNEI. The CDR3 loop is CASGISGQGSYEQYF. DNA of the CDR3: TGTGCCAGCGGGATATCTGGACAGGGGTCCTACGAGCAGTACTTC. Drawing the rest from reference TRBV2 and TRBJ2-7, the complete variable domain is EPEVTQTPSHQVTQMGQEVILRCVPISNHLYFYWYRQILGQKVEFLVSFYNNEISEKSEIFDDQFSVERPDGSNFTLKIRSTKLEDSAMYFCASGISGQGSYEQYFGPGTRLTVT.

The chain joins TRBV10-3 to TRBJ1-2; D unresolved. Germline loops: CDR1 ENHRY, CDR2 SYGVKD. V was trimmed by 4 bases and J by 8 bases, leaving 17 bases between them. This CDR3 contains 14 residues. As DNA, the CDR3 is TGTGCCATCAGTGCCCGCAACCAATTGAGCGGCTACACCTTC. Translation gives CAISARNQLSGYTF.

This chain connects TRBV9 to TRBJ2-1; weak D call: TRBD2 (5 bases). The CDR3 runs to 15 residues. Germline assignment: CDR1 SGDLS and CDR2 YYNGEE. V was cut by 4 bases and J by 1 base, with 12 bases left in between. This chain's CDR3 is CASSPREISYNEQFF. CDR3 nucleotides: TGTGCCAGCAGCCCTAGGGAGATTTCCTACAATGAGCAGTTCTTC.